This T cell receptor (beta chain) came from a study of blood T cell repertoires in COVID-19. Study overall: Whether acute or convalescent, the COVID-19 samples came from the United States, Italy and Spain. The analysed material was cDNA or gDNA that came from T cells, B-cell-depleted T cells, or PBMCs.

CDR1 is SGHNT and CDR2 is YYREEE in the germline V gene (reference sequence). This CDR3 is 15 amino acids long. The trim removed 0 bases at V and 4 bases at J, leaving 6 bases unmatched. Study processing details: The authors estimated nucleated cell counts from reference gene primer amplification. Produced via immunoSEQ multiplex PCR; TCRdb's table is partial and in-frame only. Clone size and the V and J calls come from that table; the DNA yielded D and trimming. This repertoire shows around 260,000 clones, over 75% found once; its top ten account for more than 10%. Sequencing was performed on peripheral blood. The chain links TRBV5-4 to TRBJ2-7, with 8 bases matching TRBD1. The receptor was derived from a human donor in a cohort sampled during active COVID-19. CDR3 loop: CASSLGGQAVYEQYF. The CDR3 region has the DNA TGTGCCAGCAGCTTGGGGGGACAGGCAGTATACGAGCAGTACTTC.